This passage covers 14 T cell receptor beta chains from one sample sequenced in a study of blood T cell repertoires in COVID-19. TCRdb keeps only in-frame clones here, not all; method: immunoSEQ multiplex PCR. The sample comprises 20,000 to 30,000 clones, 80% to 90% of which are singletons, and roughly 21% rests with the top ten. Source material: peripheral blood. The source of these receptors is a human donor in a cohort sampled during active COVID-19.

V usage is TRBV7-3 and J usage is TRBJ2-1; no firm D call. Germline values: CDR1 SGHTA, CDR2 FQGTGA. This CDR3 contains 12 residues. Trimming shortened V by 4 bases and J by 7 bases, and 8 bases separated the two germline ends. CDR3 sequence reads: CASSSVLNEQFF. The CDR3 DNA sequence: TGTGCCAGCAGCTCCGTCTTGAATGAGCAGTTCTTC.

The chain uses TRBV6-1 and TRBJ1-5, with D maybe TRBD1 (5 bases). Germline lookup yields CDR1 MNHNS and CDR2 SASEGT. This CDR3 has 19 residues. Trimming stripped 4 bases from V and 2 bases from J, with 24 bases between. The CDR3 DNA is TGTGCCAGCAGTGGGCCTGTAGGGGCAGGCCCCATGGGCAATCAGCCCCAGCATTTT. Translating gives CASSGPVGAGPMGNQPQHF.

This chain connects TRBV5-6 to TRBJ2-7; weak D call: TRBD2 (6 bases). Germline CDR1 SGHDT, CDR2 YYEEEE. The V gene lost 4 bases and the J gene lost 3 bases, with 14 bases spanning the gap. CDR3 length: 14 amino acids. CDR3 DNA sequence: TGTGCCAGCAGCAGGACTACCCGGGGCTACGAGCAGTACTTC. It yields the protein CASSRTTRGYEQYF.

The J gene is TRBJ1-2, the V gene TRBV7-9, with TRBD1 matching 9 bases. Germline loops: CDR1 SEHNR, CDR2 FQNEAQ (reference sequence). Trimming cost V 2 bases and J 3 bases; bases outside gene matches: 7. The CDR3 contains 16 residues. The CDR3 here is CASSLPRDRVDYGYTF. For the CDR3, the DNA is TGTGCCAGCAGCTTACCCCGGGACAGGGTGGACTATGGCTACACCTTC.

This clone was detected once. For the CDR3, the DNA is TGTGCCAGCAGCTCCGGGACAGGGGCCGCTGAGCAGTACTTC. It is translated as CASSSGTGAAEQYF. The genes are TRBV11-3 and TRBJ2-7, with 10 bases matching TRBD1. Trimming removed 4 bases from V and 7 bases from J; junction bases left unmatched: 7. Germline V gene sequence: CDR1 SGHNT, CDR2 YENEEA. The CDR3 runs to 14 residues.

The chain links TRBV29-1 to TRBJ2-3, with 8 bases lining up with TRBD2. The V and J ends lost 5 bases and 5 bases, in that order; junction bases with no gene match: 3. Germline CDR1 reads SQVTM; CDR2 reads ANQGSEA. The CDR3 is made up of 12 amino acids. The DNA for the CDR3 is TGCAGCGTTCGCGGGGGGAGAGATACGCAGTATTTT. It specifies CSVRGGRDTQYF.

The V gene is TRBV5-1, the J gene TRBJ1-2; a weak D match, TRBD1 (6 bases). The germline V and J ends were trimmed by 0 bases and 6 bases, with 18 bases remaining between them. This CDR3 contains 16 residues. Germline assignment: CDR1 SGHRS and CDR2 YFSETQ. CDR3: CASSLAGRGSLDGYTF. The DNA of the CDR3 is TGCGCCAGCAGCTTGGCGGGCAGGGGCTCTTTGGATGGCTACACCTTC. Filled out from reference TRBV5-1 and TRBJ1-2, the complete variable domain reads KAGVTQTPRYLIKTRGQQVTLSCSPISGHRSVSWYQQTPGQGLQFLFEYFSETQRNKGNFPGRFSGRQFSNSRSEMNVSTLELGDSALYLCASSLAGRGSLDGYTFGSGTRLTVV.

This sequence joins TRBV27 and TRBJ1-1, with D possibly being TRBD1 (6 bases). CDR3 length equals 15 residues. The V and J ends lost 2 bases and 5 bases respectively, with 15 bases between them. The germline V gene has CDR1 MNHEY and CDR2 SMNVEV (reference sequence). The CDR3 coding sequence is TGTGCCAGCAGTTTAGCCCCGGGGACACCGACTGAAGCTTTCTTT. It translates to CASSLAPGTPTEAFF.

The CDR3 loop is CASSRFRTSGYNEQFF. The DNA for the CDR3 is TGTGCCAGCAGTCGGTTTCGGACTAGCGGCTACAATGAGCAGTTCTTC. The chain has TRBV6-2 or TRBV6-3 and TRBJ2-1; TRBD2 agrees at 10 bases. Germline lookup yields CDR1 MNHEY and CDR2 SVGEGT. J lost 3 bases, V lost 5 bases, and 7 bases had no gene match. There are 16 residues in the CDR3.

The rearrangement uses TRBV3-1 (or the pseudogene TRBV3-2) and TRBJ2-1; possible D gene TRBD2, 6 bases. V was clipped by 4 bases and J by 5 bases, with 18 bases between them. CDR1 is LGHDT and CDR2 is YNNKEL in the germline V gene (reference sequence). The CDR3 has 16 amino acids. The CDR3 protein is CASSPNPQRVNNEQFF. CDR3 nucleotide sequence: TGTGCCAGCAGCCCCAATCCCCAGCGGGTGAACAATGAGCAGTTCTTC.

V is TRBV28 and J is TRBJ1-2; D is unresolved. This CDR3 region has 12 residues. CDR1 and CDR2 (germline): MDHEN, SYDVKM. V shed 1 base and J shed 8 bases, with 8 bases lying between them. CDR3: CASSLFGQGYTF. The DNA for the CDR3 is TGTGCCAGCAGTTTATTTGGGCAGGGCTACACCTTC.

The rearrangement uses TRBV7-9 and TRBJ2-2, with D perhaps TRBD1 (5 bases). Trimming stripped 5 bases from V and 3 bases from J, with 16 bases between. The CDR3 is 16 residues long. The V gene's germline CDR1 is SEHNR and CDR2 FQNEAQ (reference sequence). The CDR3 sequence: CASSPGQGEYTGELFF. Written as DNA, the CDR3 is TGTGCCAGCAGCCCCGGGCAGGGTGAATACACCGGGGAGCTGTTTTTT.

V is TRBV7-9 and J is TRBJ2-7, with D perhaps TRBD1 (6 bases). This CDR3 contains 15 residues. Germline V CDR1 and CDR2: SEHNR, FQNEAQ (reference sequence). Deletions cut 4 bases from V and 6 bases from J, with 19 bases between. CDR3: CASSSHVTGTSEQYF. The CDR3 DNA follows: TGTGCCAGCAGCTCCCACGTAACAGGGACAAGCGAGCAGTACTTC.

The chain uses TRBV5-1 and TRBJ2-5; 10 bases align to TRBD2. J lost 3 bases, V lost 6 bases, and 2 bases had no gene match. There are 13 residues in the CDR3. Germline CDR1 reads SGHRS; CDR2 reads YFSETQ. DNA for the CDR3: TGCGCCAGCATGCTAGCGGGAGAAGAGACCCAGTACTTC. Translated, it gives CASMLAGEETQYF.